The 18 T cell receptor beta chains below come from one sample, sequenced in a study of shared clonotypes between healthy human individuals. Clones were read by immunoSEQ multiplex PCR, and TCRdb kept only the in-frame ones, dropping some. The sample includes 2 million to 2.5 million clones, about 92% seen only once; the top ten take 0.39%. The sequenced sample consisted of naive CD4+ T cells from PBMCs. The subset: CD45RA+ positively selected. All receptors derive from a man younger than 30 in good health. Some clones in this sample may be carry-over from other donors' samples.

The chain has TRBV5-4 and TRBJ1-2; 7 nucleotides line up with TRBD1. The ends lost 4 bases at V and 8 bases at J; junction bases unmatched: 14. CDR1 and CDR2 from the germline V gene are SGHNT and YYREEE (reference sequence). The CDR3 has 15 residues. The CDR3 reads CASSPKGRQGRGYTF. The CDR3 nucleotides are TGTGCCAGCAGCCCTAAAGGAAGACAGGGTCGGGGCTACACCTTC.

In its sample, this clone was seen once. V and J are TRBV5-1 and TRBJ2-6, with 11 bases matching TRBD1. The CDR3 is 19 residues long. Germline CDR1 is SGHRS and CDR2 is YFSETQ. V dropped 4 bases and J dropped 2; count of bases not matched to a gene: 11. The CDR3 sequence is CASSRQIRTGGTGANVLTF. The DNA for the CDR3 is TGCGCCAGCAGCAGACAAATCCGGACAGGGGGCACTGGGGCCAACGTCCTGACTTTC.

As for this clone: Other nucleotide sequences in the sample specify the same CDR3. The V call is TRBV2, the J call TRBJ1-1; TRBD1 might be the D (6 bases). This CDR3 contains 13 residues. Trimming stripped 5 bases from V and 1 base from J, with 8 bases between. CDR1 and CDR2 from the germline V gene are SNHLY and FYNNEI. CDR3 sequence reads: CASSIQGNTEAFF. CDR3 DNA: TGTGCCAGCAGTATACAGGGGAACACTGAAGCTTTCTTT.

This chain joins TRBV5-1 and TRBJ2-5; a weak D match, TRBD1 (5 bases). CDR3 size: 17 residues. V was shortened by 0 bases and J by 4 bases, with 19 bases between the two germline ends. Germline V lookup: CDR1 SGHRS, CDR2 YFSETQ. The CDR3 bases are TGCGCCAGCAGCTTGGCCCCCCCAGGGTACATAGGAGAGACCCAGTACTTC. Its translation is CASSLAPPGYIGETQYF. Combining the CDR3 with reference TRBV5-1 and TRBJ2-5 gives the whole variable domain KAGVTQTPRYLIKTRGQQVTLSCSPISGHRSVSWYQQTPGQGLQFLFEYFSETQRNKGNFPGRFSGRQFSNSRSEMNVSTLELGDSALYLCASSLAPPGYIGETQYFGPGTRLLVL.

The rearrangement links TRBV7-9 to TRBJ2-7; maybe TRBD1 (6 bases). This CDR3 is built from 13 residues. Germline CDR1 reads SEHNR; CDR2 reads FQNEAQ (reference sequence). With 3 bases removed from V and 6 bases from J, the gap between germline ends came to 12 bases. CDR3 DNA: TGTGCCAGCAGCTTTTCAGGGGTTGGCGAGCAGTACTTC. It is translated as CASSFSGVGEQYF.

The chain employs TRBV10-3 and TRBJ2-1; 12 bases fit TRBD2. This CDR3 has 15 residues. The germline gives CDR1 ENHRY, CDR2 SYGVKD. V was clipped by 5 bases and J by 5 bases; unmatched bases: 4. CDR3 sequence (DNA): TGTGCCATCAGTAGGACTAGCGGGACAAACAATGAGCAGTTCTTC. Translated: CAISRTSGTNNEQFF.

About this clone itself: Other DNA sequences in the sample encode the same CDR3. The chain carries TRBV7-8 and TRBJ1-1; unclear D gene. Looked up from germline, CDR1 is SGHVS and CDR2 is FQNEAQ. The CDR3 runs to 13 residues. V was pared by 5 bases and J by 1 base, with 8 bases between. The DNA for the CDR3 is TGTGCCAGCAGCCGAGACCGGAACACTGAAGCTTTCTTT. It yields the protein CASSRDRNTEAFF.

This chain links TRBV19 with TRBJ1-5; perhaps TRBD1 as D (6 bases). With 7 bases removed from V and 5 bases from J, the gap between germline ends came to 9 bases. Germline assignment: CDR1 LNHDA and CDR2 SQIVND (reference sequence). This CDR3 is 12 amino acids long. The CDR3 region is CASNQGHQPQHF. CDR3 nucleotides: TGTGCCAGTAATCAGGGGCATCAGCCCCAGCATTTT.

V and J are TRBV7-9 and TRBJ2-5, with a tentative D call TRBD1 (6 bases). Germline values: CDR1 SEHNR, CDR2 FQNEAQ (reference sequence). The V gene lost 5 bases and the J gene lost 5 bases, with 15 bases spanning the gap. There are 14 residues in the CDR3. As DNA, the CDR3 is TGTGCCAGCAGCCCAAACAGGGTCGGTGAGACCCAGTACTTC. As protein: CASSPNRVGETQYF.

The rearrangement joins TRBV7-9 to TRBJ2-1; D assignment may be TRBD1 or TRBD2 (5 bases each). Trimming cost V 5 bases and J 7 bases, with 9 bases left between them. The germline V gene encodes CDR1 SEHNR and CDR2 FQNEAQ (reference sequence). The CDR3 is 12 residues long. This chain's CDR3 is CASSRDGNEQFF. In nucleotides, the CDR3 is TGTGCCAGCAGCCGGGACGGGAATGAGCAGTTCTTC.

The chain joins TRBV2 to TRBJ2-5; no firm D call. CDR1 is SNHLY and CDR2 is FYNNEI in the germline V gene. Trimming removed 7 bases at V and 4 bases at J, with 16 bases between. The CDR3 sequence is 14 residues long. This CDR3 is CASIQESGGETQYF. Written as DNA, the CDR3 is TGTGCCAGCATCCAAGAAAGTGGCGGAGAGACCCAGTACTTC.

The chain has TRBV6-6 and TRBJ1-2, with 8 bases fitting TRBD1. The CDR3 covers 14 residues. Per the germline V gene, CDR1 is MNHNY and CDR2 is SVGAGI (reference sequence). Unmatched junction bases numbered 4, after V lost 2 bases and J lost 5 bases. The CDR3 sequence is CASSYGRGLYGYTF. As DNA, the CDR3 is TGTGCCAGCAGTTACGGCAGGGGGCTGTATGGCTACACCTTC.

The chain couples TRBV5-6 to TRBJ1-1; D perhaps matches TRBD1 (5 bases). The CDR3 is 14 residues long. The germline gives CDR1 SGHDT, CDR2 YYEEEE. V gave up 0 bases and J gave up 3 bases, with 9 bases separating them. The CDR3 region has the DNA TGTGCCAGCAGCTTGGGCAGAGGGGACACTGAAGCTTTCTTT. Amino acids: CASSLGRGDTEAFF.

The V call is TRBV7-9, the J call TRBJ1-3; TRBD1 might be the D (5 bases). The CDR3 is 16 amino acids. V dropped 6 bases and J dropped 2 bases, with 17 bases sitting between them. CDR1 is SEHNR and CDR2 is FQNEAQ in the germline V gene (reference sequence). CDR3 amino acids: CASSSKPGSTGNTIYF. The CDR3 nucleotides read TGTGCCAGCAGTTCCAAACCAGGGTCAACTGGAAACACCATATATTTT.

V usage is TRBV6-1 and J usage is TRBJ1-2; D remains unclear. Trimming cost V 2 bases and J 9 bases, with 10 bases left between them. Per germline, CDR1 MNHNS and CDR2 SASEGT. The CDR3 covers 12 residues. CDR3 in amino acids: CASSERMGSYTF. CDR3 nucleotide sequence: TGTGCCAGCAGTGAAAGGATGGGTAGCTACACCTTC.

This clone is a singleton in its sample. For the CDR3, the DNA is TGTGCCTGGGGCCTCGGGACAGGACCCTATGGCTACACCTTC. Translating gives CAWGLGTGPYGYTF. The V and J genes are TRBV30 and TRBJ1-2; 8 bases map to TRBD1. J gave up 4 bases and V 5 bases, and 9 bases lay outside the gene matches. The V gene's germline CDR1 is GTSNPN and CDR2 SVGIG (reference sequence). The CDR3 is 14 amino acids.

In the case of this clone: Other DNA sequences in the same sample also yield this CDR3. This sequence joins TRBV20-1 and TRBJ2-7; D uncertain. V lost 3 bases to trimming and J lost 6 bases, with 9 bases between them. The CDR3 runs 11 residues. Per germline, CDR1 DFQATT and CDR2 SNEGSKA (reference sequence). The CDR3 loop is CSASRPLEQYF. The CDR3 nucleotides read TGCAGTGCTAGCAGGCCCCTCGAGCAGTACTTC.

This chain joins TRBV2 and TRBJ2-5; 12 positions agree with TRBD2. CDR1 and CDR2 from the germline V gene are SNHLY and FYNNEI. The CDR3 is 17 residues long. J was trimmed by 0 bases and V by 1 base; bases with no gene match: 3. The CDR3 region has the DNA TGTGCCAGCAGTGAAGGACTAGCGGGGGTATACCAAGAGACCCAGTACTTC. Translating it yields CASSEGLAGVYQETQYF.